These T cell receptor beta chains were read from a single sample in a study of T cells in Graves' hyperthyroidism and ophthalmopathy. TCRdb re-analysed the multiplex PCR reads in MiXCR, keeping a single row per CDR3 protein. The sample records 300,000 to 350,000 distinct CDR3 sequences, around a fifth being singletons. The sample consisted of blood. The receptors originated from a woman between 45 and 65 years old with Graves' hyperthyroidism. Both conserved end residues are part of each CDR3. The D gene is left open where the match is weak. Clone sizes are given selectively: once, few, many, or a class where the clone is expanded.

J gene	D gene	clone size	V gene	CDR3 protein	CDR3 DNA
TRBJ2-2	TRBD1	NA	TRBV5-1	CASSPGGWNTGELFF	TGCGCCAGCAGCCCAGGGGGATGGAACACCGGGGAGCTGTTTTTT
TRBJ2-2	NA	few	TRBV6-2/TRBV6-3	CASSYSAGVGELFF	TGTGCCAGCAGTTACTCTGCGGGCGTAGGGGAGCTGTTTTTT
TRBJ2-2	NA	NA	TRBV7-2	CASSSVAKLNTGELFF	TGTGCCAGCAGCTCCGTAGCGAAGCTGAACACCGGGGAGCTGTTTTTT
TRBJ1-5	NA	NA	TRBV5-1	CASSFGGGAPQHF	TGCGCCAGCAGCTTCGGAGGGGGGGCGCCCCAGCATTTT
TRBJ1-1	NA	NA	TRBV5-5	CASSLVWAEGTEAFF	TGTGCCAGCAGCTTGGTTTGGGCGGAGGGCACTGAAGCTTTCTTT
TRBJ1-2	NA	many	TRBV18	CASSPLPGHPNYGYTF	TGTGCCAGCTCACCACTGCCGGGACACCCGAACTATGGCTACACCTTC
TRBJ2-1	TRBD2	NA	TRBV7-2	CASSHLLAGGPSEQFF	TGTGCCAGCAGCCACCTACTAGCGGGAGGGCCTAGTGAGCAGTTCTTC
TRBJ2-7	TRBD2	few	TRBV6-6	CASSYSRGAPSGSPSYEQYF	TGTGCCAGCAGTTACTCGAGGGGGGCACCTAGCGGGAGCCCCTCCTACGAGCAGTACTTC
TRBJ2-7	TRBD2	once	TRBV30	CAWSSGGVREQYF	TGTGCCTGGAGTAGCGGGGGAGTGCGCGAGCAGTACTTC
TRBJ2-7	NA	NA	TRBV28	CASSPRVIEQYF	TGTGCCAGCAGCCCCAGGGTAATCGAGCAGTACTTC
TRBJ2-3	TRBD1	many	TRBV5-1	CASSLGVSAGGADTQYF	TGCGCCAGCAGCTTGGGCGTAAGCGCAGGGGGCGCAGATACGCAGTATTTT
TRBJ1-1	NA	many	TRBV29-1	CSVQDLNTEAFF	TGCAGCGTTCAGGACCTTAACACTGAAGCTTTCTTT
TRBJ1-5	TRBD1	few	TRBV28	CASSPPDRASQPQHF	TGTGCCAGCAGCCCCCCCGACAGGGCCAGTCAGCCCCAGCATTTT
TRBJ1-2	TRBD1	NA	TRBV3-1	CASSQVGQGGYGYTF	TGTGCCAGCAGCCAAGTGGGACAGGGTGGTTATGGCTACACCTTC
TRBJ2-7	NA	many	TRBV5-1	CASSIDSRYYEQYF	TGCGCCAGCAGCATCGACTCGCGCTATTACGAGCAGTACTTC
TRBJ2-2	TRBD1	many	TRBV18	CASSPRQGAGELFF	TGTGCCAGCTCACCACGACAGGGGGCCGGGGAGCTGTTTTTT
TRBJ2-5	TRBD2	many	TRBV20-1	CSARVGTSSWTQYF	TGCAGTGCTAGAGTAGGGACTAGTTCATGGACCCAGTACTTC
TRBJ1-2	TRBD1	many	TRBV30	CAWIQYRGPSYGYTF	TGTGCCTGGATCCAGTACAGGGGTCCCTCCTATGGCTACACCTTC
TRBJ1-5	TRBD1	many	TRBV28	CASSSPGTGLQPQHF	TGTGCCAGCAGTTCTCCCGGGACAGGGTTGCAGCCCCAGCATTTT
TRBJ2-7	TRBD2	few	TRBV5-8	CASRPGLAEYEQYF	TGTGCCAGCAGGCCGGGACTAGCGGAATACGAGCAGTACTTC
TRBJ2-5	TRBD2	many	TRBV11-3	CASSPGLAGGFGRSQETQYF	TGTGCCAGCAGCCCGGGACTAGCGGGGGGCTTCGGTCGGTCCCAAGAGACCCAGTACTTC
TRBJ2-7	TRBD1	few	TRBV14	CASSQVRGSSYEQYF	TGTGCCAGCAGCCAGGTCAGGGGGAGCTCCTACGAGCAGTACTTC
TRBJ2-3	NA	once	TRBV5-5	CASSTKDADTQYF	TGTGCCAGCAGCACAAAGGACGCAGATACGCAGTATTTT
TRBJ2-3	TRBD2	many	TRBV29-1	CSVAGTRSDTQYF	TGCAGCGTTGCGGGGACTAGGTCAGATACGCAGTATTTT
TRBJ2-1	TRBD1	many	TRBV11-1	CASSFVAGGHNEQFF	TGTGCCAGCAGCTTCGTGGCAGGGGGCCACAATGAGCAGTTCTTC
TRBJ2-1	TRBD2	few	TRBV5-1	CASSLAGLAGFNEQFF	TGCGCCAGCAGCTTGGCCGGACTAGCGGGGTTCAATGAGCAGTTCTTC
TRBJ2-3	NA	many	TRBV7-6	CASTARAGTTDTQYF	TGTGCCAGCACCGCCCGGGCGGGGACGACAGATACGCAGTATTTT
TRBJ2-3	NA	many	TRBV28	CASSLSRGRAADTQYF	TGTGCCAGCAGTTTAAGTCGGGGACGGGCGGCAGATACGCAGTATTTT
TRBJ1-1	NA	many	TRBV7-3	CASSLGKNTEAFF	TGTGCCAGCAGCTTGGGAAAGAACACTGAAGCTTTCTTT
TRBJ2-1	NA	NA	TRBV7-2	CASSWGASMYNEQFF	TGTGCCAGCAGCTGGGGGGCCTCTATGTACAATGAGCAGTTCTTC
TRBJ2-1	NA	few	TRBV5-1	CASSLDGGAYNEQFF	TGCGCCAGCAGCTTGGATGGGGGAGCCTACAATGAGCAGTTCTTC
TRBJ2-3	TRBD2	NA	TRBV6-1	CARDGGVRAGDSTDTQYF	TGTGCCAGGGACGGGGGGGTAAGGGCGGGGGATAGCACAGATACGCAGTATTTT
TRBJ1-2	TRBD1	many	TRBV7-2	CASSLGRGRGYGYTF	TGTGCCAGCAGCTTGGGCAGGGGGCGCGGCTATGGCTACACCTTC
TRBJ1-5	NA	NA	TRBV7-2	CASSLASQPQHF	TGTGCCAGCAGCTTAGCTTCCCAGCCCCAGCATTTT
TRBJ2-4	NA	many	TRBV20-1	CSASLWGQAKNIQYF	TGCAGTGCTAGTCTGTGGGGACAAGCCAAAAACATTCAGTACTTC
TRBJ1-1	NA	NA	TRBV19	CASSVRQLMNTEAFF	TGTGCCAGTAGTGTACGACAGTTGATGAACACTGAAGCTTTCTTT
TRBJ2-5	NA	few	TRBV10-3	CAISESAAVSGSGETQYF	TGTGCCATCAGTGAGTCCGCTGCGGTGAGTGGGTCGGGTGAGACCCAGTACTTC
TRBJ2-4	TRBD1	many	TRBV18	CASSLDRGGNIQYF	TGTGCCAGCTCACTGGACAGGGGGGGAAACATTCAGTACTTC
TRBJ1-1	NA	NA	TRBV19	CASTRSQRGEAFF	TGTGCCAGTACCCGGTCCCAGCGGGGTGAAGCTTTCTTT
TRBJ2-7	NA	many	TRBV2	CASSETTSLKQYF	TGTGCCAGCAGTGAAACTACTAGTTTGAAGCAGTACTTC
TRBJ1-2	NA	many	TRBV7-3	CASSNDANYGYTF	TGTGCCAGCAGCAATGACGCTAACTATGGCTACACCTTC
TRBJ1-6	NA	NA	TRBV6-1	CASSEGFDSPLHF	TGTGCCAGCAGTGAGGGCTTTGATTCACCCCTCCACTTT
TRBJ1-2	NA	few	TRBV7-8	CASSSRNRARYGYTF	TGTGCCAGCAGCTCAAGGAACAGGGCTCGCTATGGCTACACCTTC
TRBJ1-1	TRBD1	NA	TRBV13	CASSLIRGSTEAFF	TGTGCCAGCAGCCTGATCAGGGGGTCCACTGAAGCTTTCTTT
TRBJ2-1	NA	NA	TRBV18	CASSPYGVTYNEQFF	TGTGCCAGCTCACCTTACGGGGTCACCTACAATGAGCAGTTCTTC
TRBJ2-5	NA	few	TRBV20-1	CSASKANRVLGGTQYF	TGCAGTGCTAGTAAGGCAAATAGGGTTCTCGGCGGGACCCAGTACTTC
TRBJ1-2	NA	many	TRBV20-1	CSASRLGTQANYGYTF	TGCAGTGCTAGCCGCCTTGGGACTCAAGCTAACTATGGCTACACCTTC
TRBJ2-5	TRBD2	many	TRBV7-7	CASSLAGGAEETQYF	TGTGCTAGCAGCTTAGCGGGGGGGGCCGAAGAGACCCAGTACTTC
TRBJ2-1	TRBD2	many	TRBV20-1	CSARELAGGYNEQFF	TGCAGTGCTAGAGAACTAGCGGGAGGTTACAATGAGCAGTTCTTC
TRBJ1-5	NA	few	TRBV25-1	CASTQGENQPQHF	TGTGCCAGCACACAGGGTGAGAATCAGCCCCAGCATTTT
TRBJ2-1	TRBD1	NA	TRBV27	CASSTWDRRGNEQFF	TGTGCCAGCAGTACATGGGACAGGCGAGGGAATGAGCAGTTCTTC
TRBJ2-2	TRBD2	NA	TRBV5-1	CASRPRVSGRWIGELFF	TGCGCCAGCAGACCAAGAGTCTCCGGGAGGTGGATCGGGGAGCTGTTTTTT
TRBJ2-1	TRBD1	many	TRBV5-1	CASSLGQGASEQFF	TGCGCCAGCAGCTTGGGACAGGGCGCCAGTGAGCAGTTCTTC
TRBJ2-1	NA	few	TRBV7-9	CASSAPGLPGDEQFF	TGTGCCAGCAGCGCTCCGGGACTCCCGGGCGATGAGCAGTTCTTC
TRBJ2-5	TRBD2	NA	TRBV11-2	CASSLGLLWRGVRKTQYF	TGTGCCAGCAGCTTAGGACTTCTGTGGCGGGGGGTCAGGAAGACCCAGTACTTC
TRBJ2-7	TRBD1	many	TRBV12-3/TRBV12-4	CASSRTGVGVYEQYF	TGTGCCAGCAGCCGCACAGGGGTTGGGGTCTACGAGCAGTACTTC